This TCR beta chain was identified during a study of molecular identifiers for immune sequencing clone quantification. CDR1 and CDR2 from the germline V gene are DFQATT and SNEGSKA (reference sequence). This CDR3 contains 15 residues. Sorted cell numbers of about 19,000 to 1,000,000, with 10%, 30% or 50% RNA, served as input for naive CD8 libraries. Concerning this clonotype: Its target is not known. The junction differs from germline at one of its ends, possibly a read error.

Previously published methods and listed TCR primers were used for the bulk TCR libraries. TCRdb redid the calling of the PCR reads with MiXCR, one entry per CDR3 protein. The repertoire consists of 460,000 or so distinct CDR3 sequences, with about 20% occurring once and the leading ten covering 0.7% to 1%. Study outcomes and limitations: Identical TCR molecules can share a barcode, and this sharing could underestimate highly expanded clone sizes. Clones that had above 20 RNA copies took up over 98% of effector molecules but under 1% in naive cells.

The TCR comes from a human donor in good health. Some libraries in this study had Jurkat cell RNA spiked in. What was sequenced was naive CD8+ T cells from blood, with Jurkat cell RNA spiked in. This sample's subset: FACS-sorted CD8+CD4-CCR7+CD45RA+ naive T cells. The chain joins TRBV20-1 to TRBJ1-2, with TRBD1 matching 7 bases. The CDR3: CSAPIRTGYVDGHTF. CDR3 bases: TGCAGTGCCCCAATACGGACAGGTTACGTAGATGGCCACACCTTC.